The 26 T cell receptor beta chains below all came from one sample that was sequenced in a study of cytomegalovirus exposure and HLA in healthy donors. PCR primers comprised 60 Vbeta and 13 Jbeta primers. Clones were sequenced by immunoSEQ multiplex PCR, and TCRdb holds only the in-frame ones, with some missing. Of some 60,000 clones in the sample, 80% were seen once. The sequencing input was PBMCs. These receptors all come from a woman in her 40s in good health and CMV-seronegative.

This clone has only a few counts. This chain uses TRBV28 with TRBJ1-2; D gene ambiguous. Trimming shortened V by 6 bases and J by 5 bases, and 10 bases separated the two germline ends. The CDR3 has 12 residues. CDR1 MDHEN and CDR2 SYDVKM come from the germline V gene. This CDR3 reads CASRIGDYGYTF. The CDR3 coding sequence is TGTGCCAGCAGGATAGGAGATTATGGCTACACCTTC.

The genes are TRBV6-5 and TRBJ2-1, with D possibly being TRBD2 (5 bases). V was pared by 5 bases and J by 8 bases, with 19 bases between. Per germline, CDR1 MNHEY and CDR2 SVGAGI. The CDR3 extends over 15 amino acids. For the CDR3, the DNA is TGTGCCAGCAGTCATGGATATCCTAGCCAAGATGAGCAGTTCTTC. It is translated as CASSHGYPSQDEQFF.

The J gene is TRBJ2-1, the V gene TRBV5-4, with TRBD1 matching 12 bases. V dropped 4 bases and J dropped 4; count of bases not matched to a gene: 3. The CDR3 extends over 15 amino acids. Germline assignment: CDR1 SGHNT and CDR2 YYREEE (reference sequence). The CDR3 reads CASSPGQGAYNEQFF. The CDR3 DNA sequence: TGTGCCAGCAGCCCGGGACAGGGGGCTTACAATGAGCAGTTCTTC.

V and J are TRBV28 and TRBJ1-1; a possible D gene is TRBD1 (5 bases). The CDR3 has 13 amino acids. V was clipped by 6 bases and J by 0 bases, with 8 bases between them. Germline CDR1 and CDR2: MDHEN and SYDVKM. CDR3 sequence reads: CASSRQMNTEAFF. In DNA, the CDR3 is TGTGCCAGCAGCCGACAGATGAACACTGAAGCTTTCTTT.

This rearrangement joins TRBV29-1 to TRBJ1-1; TRBD1 is a possible D gene (5 bases). Germline CDR1 is SQVTM and CDR2 is ANQGSEA. V lost 2 bases and J lost 4, with 11 bases in between. CDR3 length: 13 amino acids. The CDR3 DNA follows: TGCAGCGTTGAATCGACGGGGGGCACTGAAGCTTTCTTT. Translating gives CSVESTGGTEAFF.

V gene TRBV11-2 combines with J gene TRBJ2-2; 11 bases align to TRBD2. With V trimmed by 6 bases and J by 3 bases, 6 bases remained unmatched. The CDR3 spans 16 residues. Germline values: CDR1 SGHAT, CDR2 FQNNGV. The CDR3 sequence: CASRATSGSDTGELFF. In DNA, the CDR3 is TGTGCCAGCAGGGCTACTAGCGGGAGTGACACCGGGGAGCTGTTTTTT. The complete variable domain, with remaining parts taken from reference TRBV11-2 and TRBJ2-2, reads EAGVAQSPRYKIIEKRQSVAFWCNPISGHATLYWYQQILGQGPKLLIQFQNNGVVDDSQLPKDRFSAERLKGVDSTLKIQPAKLEDSAVYLCASRATSGSDTGELFFGEGSRLTVL.

J is TRBJ2-1 and V is TRBV7-3; D may be TRBD2 (6 bases). This CDR3 is 13 amino acids long. The germline CDR1 and CDR2 sequences are SGHTA and FQGTGA. V was cut by 6 bases and J by 5 bases, with 11 bases left in between. CDR3 residues: CASSPGLNNEQFF. The CDR3 DNA reads TGTGCCAGCAGTCCGGGACTCAACAATGAGCAGTTCTTC. The whole variable domain, remainder taken from reference TRBV7-3 and TRBJ2-1, is GAGVSQTPSNKVTEKGKYVELRCDPISGHTALYWYRQSLGQGPEFLIYFQGTGAADDSGLPNDRFFAVRPEGSVSTLKIQRTERGDSAVYLCASSPGLNNEQFFGPGTRLTVL.

The chain links TRBV4-1 to TRBJ2-7, with TRBD2 identical over 14 bases. CDR1 and CDR2 (germline): MGHRA, YSYEKL. This CDR3 is built from 19 residues. Unmatched junction bases numbered 11, after V lost 0 bases and J lost 4 bases. The CDR3 protein is CASSQEGTSGRAGVYEQYF. CDR3 sequence (DNA): TGCGCCAGCAGCCAAGAGGGGACTAGCGGGAGAGCGGGGGTTTACGAGCAGTACTTC.

This clone has only one observation. This chain links TRBV7-6 with TRBJ2-1; 9 positions agree with TRBD2. Per the germline V gene, CDR1 is SGHVS and CDR2 is FNYEAQ. The CDR3 runs to 15 residues. V lost 3 bases, J lost 6 bases, and 6 bases stayed unmatched. The CDR3 sequence: CASSFAGGGGNEQFF. The CDR3 DNA is TGTGCCAGCAGCTTTGCGGGAGGGGGGGGCAATGAGCAGTTCTTC. The whole variable domain, remainder taken from reference TRBV7-6 and TRBJ2-1, is GAGVSQSPRYKVTKRGQDVALRCDPISGHVSLYWYRQALGQGPEFLTYFNYEAQQDKSGLPNDRFSAERPEGSISTLTIQRTEQRDSAMYRCASSFAGGGGNEQFFGPGTRLTVL.

The CDR3 region has the DNA TGCAGCGTTGAGCGGCTGACGACACCCGCTAGCGGCGGCTCCTACGAGCAGTACTTC. Protein product: CSVERLTTPASGGSYEQYF. The chain uses TRBV29-1 and TRBJ2-7; 7 nucleotides line up with TRBD2. Germline values: CDR1 SQVTM, CDR2 ANQGSEA. The CDR3 sequence is 19 residues long. The J segment lost 0 bases and the V segment lost 3 bases, leaving 20 bases of the junction unmatched.

This chain joins TRBV2 and TRBJ1-1; a weak D match, TRBD1 (5 bases). The germline CDR1 and CDR2 sequences are SNHLY and FYNNEI. The CDR3 consists of 15 residues. Trimming pared 10 bases from V and 0 bases from J, leaving 18 bases between. The CDR3 reads CATLGQGTMNTEAFF. CDR3 nucleotides: TGTGCCACCCTTGGGCAGGGAACGATGAACACTGAAGCTTTCTTT.

The chain recombines TRBV7-2 with TRBJ2-1, with 8 bases that match TRBD1. Germline-derived CDR1 and CDR2 are SGHTA and FQGNSA. The CDR3 totals 15 residues. V dropped 6 bases and J dropped 7; count of bases not matched to a gene: 11. The CDR3 DNA follows: TGTGCCAGCAGTTTTGGGACAGGCCGGGGGAATGAGCAGTTCTTC. It specifies CASSFGTGRGNEQFF.

The V gene is TRBV2, the J gene TRBJ1-5; D may be TRBD1 (5 bases). The CDR3 extends over 20 amino acids. Trimming took 0 bases from V and 1 from J, leaving 22 bases between them. The germline CDR1 and CDR2 sequences are SNHLY and FYNNEI. The CDR3 reads CASSEAPYGSRQPSNQPQHF. DNA of the CDR3: TGTGCCAGCAGTGAAGCGCCTTATGGAAGTAGACAGCCAAGCAATCAGCCCCAGCATTTT.

This clone was picked up a small number of times. V is TRBV11-2 and J is TRBJ1-4; the D gene is possibly TRBD1 (6 bases). This CDR3 region has 16 residues. The V end was cut by 5 bases, the J end by 0 bases, with 13 bases between. Germline V gene lookup returns CDR1 SGHAT and CDR2 FQNNGV. This chain's CDR3 is CASSDRGGATNEKLFF. CDR3 sequence (DNA): TGTGCCAGCAGCGACCGAGGGGGGGCAACTAATGAAAAACTGTTTTTT.

This clone was recorded only once. The gene calls are TRBV7-2 and TRBJ1-5; 7 bases line up with TRBD1. V trimming: 1 base; J trimming: 6 bases; junction bases outside the gene matches: 6. CDR3 length equals 15 residues. Germline V lookup: CDR1 SGHTA, CDR2 FQGNSA. The DNA for the CDR3 is TGTGCCAGCAGCTTAGAAGGGCAGGGGGGTCAGCCCCAGCATTTT. Translated, it gives CASSLEGQGGQPQHF.

V usage is TRBV27 and J usage is TRBJ2-1, with TRBD2 identical over 10 bases. This CDR3 has 14 amino acids. Germline V lookup: CDR1 MNHEY, CDR2 SMNVEV (reference sequence). The ends lost 5 bases at V and 3 bases at J; junction bases unmatched: 1. The CDR3 sequence is CASSGLADYNEQFF. The CDR3 DNA reads TGTGCCAGCAGTGGACTAGCGGACTACAATGAGCAGTTCTTC.

This chain joins TRBV9 and TRBJ2-7; 8 bases align to TRBD2. The CDR3 contains 15 residues. The germline gives CDR1 SGDLS, CDR2 YYNGEE. The J segment lost 2 bases and the V segment lost 4 bases, leaving 8 bases of the junction unmatched. CDR3 amino acids: CASSPRAGRAYEQYF. In DNA form, the CDR3 reads TGTGCCAGCAGCCCTCGTGCCGGGAGGGCCTACGAGCAGTACTTC.

The chain joins TRBV13 to TRBJ2-3, with D possibly TRBD1 on 6 matching bases. The CDR3 totals 15 residues. V was clipped by 6 bases and J by 5 bases, with 18 bases between them. CDR1 and CDR2 (germline): PRHDT, FYEKMQ (reference sequence). CDR3 in DNA: TGTGCCAGCAGTTTCAAGGGGGTAGAGGGAGATACGCAGTATTTT. Residues: CASSFKGVEGDTQYF.

The V call is TRBV5-1, the J call TRBJ1-4; TRBD1 matches 10 bases. V was pared by 4 bases and J by 0 bases, with 6 bases of the junction left unmatched. CDR1 and CDR2 from the germline V gene are SGHRS and YFSETQ. The CDR3 covers 17 residues. DNA for the CDR3: TGCGCCAGCAGCCCAGGGGACAGGGGTTCAACTAATGAAAAACTGTTTTTT. The encoded protein is CASSPGDRGSTNEKLFF.

This chain uses TRBV7-9 with TRBJ2-5; TRBD2 matches 14 bases. CDR1 is SEHNR, CDR2 FQNEAQ, per germline (reference sequence). The trim removed 4 bases at V and 5 bases at J, leaving 6 bases unmatched. This CDR3 is 16 amino acids long. CDR3 amino acids: CASSSGLAGAVETQYF. For the CDR3, the DNA is TGTGCCAGCAGCTCGGGACTAGCGGGAGCGGTTGAGACCCAGTACTTC.

The V gene is TRBV28, the J gene TRBJ1-6, with 10 positions matching TRBD1. V lost 6 bases and J lost 5; bases outside the gene matches: 7. Germline V gene lookup returns CDR1 MDHEN and CDR2 SYDVKM. This CDR3 is built from 16 residues. CDR3 protein: CASRTFGTGDNSPLHF. The CDR3 DNA reads as TGTGCCAGCAGAACCTTCGGGACAGGGGATAATTCACCCCTCCACTTT.

The rearrangement joins TRBV7-2 to TRBJ1-5; 7 bases align to TRBD1. This CDR3 has 15 residues. Trimming removed 2 bases from V and 7 bases from J; junction bases left unmatched: 8. In germline, CDR1 is SGHTA, CDR2 FQGNSA. DNA of the CDR3: TGTGCCAGCAGCTTAATGGGGACAGTGGGGCAGCCCCAGCATTTT. It encodes CASSLMGTVGQPQHF.

DNA for the CDR3: TGTGCCAGCAGCTCTACGAGAAAGCCCAACGAGCAGTACTTC. Protein product: CASSSTRKPNEQYF. V gene TRBV9 combines with J gene TRBJ2-7, with D hard to call. The ends were cut back, 4 bases at V and 5 bases at J, with 16 bases in the middle. From germline, CDR1 is SGDLS and CDR2 YYNGEE. The CDR3 runs to 14 residues.

The V and J genes are TRBV9 and TRBJ2-7; tentatively, D is TRBD2 (6 bases). This CDR3 has 14 residues. Germline CDR1 and CDR2: SGDLS and YYNGEE. The germline V and J ends were trimmed by 4 bases and 3 bases, with 14 bases remaining between them. Here the CDR3 DNA reads TGTGCCAGCAGCTCCACCGGGACTGGCTACGAGCAGTACTTC. Translated: CASSSTGTGYEQYF. Using reference TRBV9 and TRBJ2-7 for the parts outside the CDR3, the full variable domain is DSGVTQTPKHLITATGQRVTLRCSPRSGDLSVYWYQQSLDQGLQFLIQYYNGEERAKGNILERFSAQQFPDLHSELNLSSLELGDSALYFCASSSTGTGYEQYFGPGTRLTVT.

The chain has TRBV4-1 and TRBJ1-1; a possible D gene is TRBD1 (5 bases). V was shortened by 0 bases and J by 5 bases, with 10 bases between the two germline ends. The CDR3 runs 14 residues. CDR1 and CDR2 (germline): MGHRA, YSYEKL. This CDR3 is CASSQDRRETEAFF. In DNA form, the CDR3 reads TGCGCCAGCAGCCAAGATCGCAGGGAAACTGAAGCTTTCTTT.

This chain uses TRBV7-2 with TRBJ1-1; D is undetermined. The CDR3 contains 12 residues. Trimming shortened V by 5 bases and J by 10 bases, and 14 bases separated the two germline ends. CDR1 and CDR2 from the germline V gene are SGHTA and FQGNSA. The CDR3 region is CASSNQEGRAFF. In DNA, the CDR3 is TGTGCCAGCAGCAACCAAGAGGGTCGAGCTTTCTTT.